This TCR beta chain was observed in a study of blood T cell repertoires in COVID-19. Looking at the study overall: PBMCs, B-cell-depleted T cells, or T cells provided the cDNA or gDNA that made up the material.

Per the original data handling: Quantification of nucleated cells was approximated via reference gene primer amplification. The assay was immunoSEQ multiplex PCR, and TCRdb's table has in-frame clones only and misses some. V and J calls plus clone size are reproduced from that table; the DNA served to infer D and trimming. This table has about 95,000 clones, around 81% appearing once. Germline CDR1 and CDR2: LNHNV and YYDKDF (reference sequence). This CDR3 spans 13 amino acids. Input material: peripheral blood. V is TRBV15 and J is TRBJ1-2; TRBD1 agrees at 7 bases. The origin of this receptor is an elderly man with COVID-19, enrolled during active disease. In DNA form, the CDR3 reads TGTGACTCAAAAACAGGGGTAAACTATGGCTACACCTTC. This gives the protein CDSKTGVNYGYTF.